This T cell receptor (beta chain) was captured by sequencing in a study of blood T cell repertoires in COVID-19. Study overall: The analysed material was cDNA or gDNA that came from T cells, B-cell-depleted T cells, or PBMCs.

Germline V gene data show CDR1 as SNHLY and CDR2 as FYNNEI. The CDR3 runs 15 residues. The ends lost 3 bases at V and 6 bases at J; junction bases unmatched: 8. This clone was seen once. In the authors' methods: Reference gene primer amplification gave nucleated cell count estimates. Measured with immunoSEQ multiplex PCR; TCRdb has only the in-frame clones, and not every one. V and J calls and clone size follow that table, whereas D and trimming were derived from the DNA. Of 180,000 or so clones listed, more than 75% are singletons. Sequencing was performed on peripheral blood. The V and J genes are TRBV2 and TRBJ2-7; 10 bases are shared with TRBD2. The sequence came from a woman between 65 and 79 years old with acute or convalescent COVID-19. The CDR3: CASSDNPSGGGEQYF. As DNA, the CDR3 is TGTGCCAGCAGTGATAACCCTAGCGGGGGCGGCGAGCAGTACTTC.